This T cell receptor (beta chain) was sequenced for a study of shared clonotypes between healthy human individuals. Study at large: Every donor yielded three CD4 naive, three CD4 memory, two CD8 naive and one CD8 memory plate.

Measured with immunoSEQ multiplex PCR; TCRdb has only the in-frame clones, and not every one. In the table there are some 2,000,000 clones, about 94% of which are singletons. Notes on this clone: Its antigen is not known.

Study-level findings and limits: Non-shared clonotypes were found to have lower generation probabilities than the clonotypes that were shared by all four of the sorted-subset donors. Four donors held about 5% of naive CD4 clonotypes in common.

CD45RO-negative, CCR7-positively selected cells formed the naive CD8 fraction, excluding terminally differentiated effector memory CD45RA+ cells. Participating donors were healthy, HIV-negative adults free of recent acute infections or vaccinations. The specimen was naive CD8+ T cells sorted from blood. The TCR comes from a man between 18 and 35 years old in good health.

CDR3 in amino acids: CASSLEVYYEQYF. CDR3 sequence (DNA): TGTGCCAGCAGCTTAGAGGTTTACTACGAGCAGTACTTC. The rearrangement joins TRBV7-8 to TRBJ2-7; D unresolved. Germline values: CDR1 SGHVS, CDR2 FQNEAQ. The CDR3 loop spans 13 amino acids. The V gene lost 1 base and the J gene lost 3 bases, with 7 bases spanning the gap.